What follows are 6 T cell receptor beta chains derived from one specimen sequenced in a study of early T cells in non-severe SARS-CoV-2 infection. TCRdb reanalysed the 5' RACE reads using MiXCR and keeps one entry per CDR3 protein. The top ten clones hold over 2.5% of a sample with roughly 81,000 distinct CDR3 sequences, roughly 12% of them seen once. The sequencing sample was made of whole blood. These receptors were taken from an adult who was a healthcare worker with PCR-confirmed SARS-CoV-2 infection or an uninfected control (not recorded which).

In this sample, this clonotype turned up a few times. The CDR3 here is CASSTRGGIQETQYF. CDR3 nucleotide sequence: TGTGCCAGCAGTACCAGGGGGGGAATCCAAGAGACCCAGTACTTC. J is TRBJ2-5 and V is TRBV12-3 or TRBV12-4; tentatively, D is TRBD1 or TRBD2 (7 bases each). V was trimmed by 5 bases and J by 1 base, leaving 14 bases between them. The CDR3 runs 15 residues.

J is TRBJ1-1 and V is TRBV29-1; the match to TRBD1 covers 8 bases. CDR3 length: 13 residues. V shed 6 bases and J 4 bases; nucleotides not matched to a gene: 7. CDR1 is SQVTM and CDR2 is ANQGSEA in the germline V gene. CDR3 amino acids: CSVPDRATTEAFF. CDR3 coding DNA: TGCAGCGTACCGGACAGGGCGACCACTGAAGCTTTCTTT.

This clonotype came up a few times. This chain connects TRBV20-1 to TRBJ2-5, with D perhaps matching TRBD2 (5 bases). The CDR3 loop spans 13 amino acids. Germline V CDR1 and CDR2: DFQATT, SNEGSKA (reference sequence). V was clipped by 3 bases and J by 2 bases, with 10 bases between them. DNA for the CDR3: TGCAGTGCTAGGCGAGGGCGGCAAGAGACCCAGTACTTC. Translating gives CSARRGRQETQYF.

The chain uses TRBV10-3 and TRBJ2-3; 8 bases map to TRBD2. The trim removed 4 bases at V and 0 bases at J, leaving 6 bases unmatched. This CDR3 is built from 16 residues. The germline gives CDR1 ENHRY, CDR2 SYGVKD. The CDR3 DNA reads TGTGCCATCAGTGCGGCTAGCGGGCTAAGCACAGATACGCAGTATTTT. Amino acids: CAISAASGLSTDTQYF.

This clonotype was detected ten times or more. The V gene is TRBV15, the J gene TRBJ2-7; D is unclear. CDR1 is LNHNV and CDR2 is YYDKDF in the germline V gene (reference sequence). The CDR3 runs 15 residues. V was shortened by 1 base and J by 2 bases, with 12 bases between the two germline ends. Written as DNA, the CDR3 is TGTGCCACCAGCAGAGGTCCAGGCGTCACCTACGAGCAGTACTTC. Protein: CATSRGPGVTYEQYF.

A few counts support this clonotype. The junction and the germline gene differ at one end; a read error may be behind it. This chain connects TRBV7-2 to TRBJ2-7; TRBD2 matches 12 bases. The CDR3 covers 16 residues. From germline, CDR1 is SGHTA and CDR2 FQGNSA. The CDR3, as DNA: TGTGCCAGCAGCTTCCCGACTAGCGGGAGAGGGTACGAACAGTACTTC. It is translated as CASSFPTSGRGYEQYF.